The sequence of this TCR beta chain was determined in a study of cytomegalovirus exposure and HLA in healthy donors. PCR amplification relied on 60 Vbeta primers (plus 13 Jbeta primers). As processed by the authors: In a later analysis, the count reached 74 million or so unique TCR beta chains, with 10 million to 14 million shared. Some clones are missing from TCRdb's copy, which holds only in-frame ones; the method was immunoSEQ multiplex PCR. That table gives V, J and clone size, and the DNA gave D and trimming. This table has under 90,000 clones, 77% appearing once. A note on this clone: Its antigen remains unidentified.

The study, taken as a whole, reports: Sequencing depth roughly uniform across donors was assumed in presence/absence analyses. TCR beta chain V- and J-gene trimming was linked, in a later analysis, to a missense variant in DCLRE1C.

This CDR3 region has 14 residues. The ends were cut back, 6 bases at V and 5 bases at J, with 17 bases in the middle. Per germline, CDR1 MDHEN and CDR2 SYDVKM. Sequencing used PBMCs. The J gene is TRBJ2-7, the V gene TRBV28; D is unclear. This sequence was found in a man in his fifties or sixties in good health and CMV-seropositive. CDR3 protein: CASRRDFPTNEQYF. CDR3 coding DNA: TGTGCCAGCAGACGAGACTTCCCCACTAACGAGCAGTACTTC.